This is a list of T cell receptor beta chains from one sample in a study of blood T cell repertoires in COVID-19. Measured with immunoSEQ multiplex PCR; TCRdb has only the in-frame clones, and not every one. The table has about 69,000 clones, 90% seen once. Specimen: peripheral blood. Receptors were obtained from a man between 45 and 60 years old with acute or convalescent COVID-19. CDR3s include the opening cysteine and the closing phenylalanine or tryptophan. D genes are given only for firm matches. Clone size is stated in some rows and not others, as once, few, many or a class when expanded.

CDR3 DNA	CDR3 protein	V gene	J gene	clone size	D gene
TGTGCCTGGACAAACCGAGACAGTCGCAATCAGCCCCAGCATTTT	CAWTNRDSRNQPQHF	TRBV30	TRBJ1-5	NA	NA
TGTGCCAGCAGCGTAGAGGGACTAGCGGTGGACAATGAGCAGTTCTTC	CASSVEGLAVDNEQFF	TRBV9	TRBJ2-1	NA	TRBD2
TGTGCCACCAGTGATTTACGTACAGGGGAGGATGGCCTGGGAGAGACCCAGTACTTC	CATSDLRTGEDGLGETQYF	TRBV24-1	TRBJ2-5	NA	NA
TGCAGCGGCCATGGGGCCACGAACACCGGGGAGCTGTTTTTT	CSGHGATNTGELFF	TRBV29-1	TRBJ2-2	NA	NA
TGTGCCAGCAGCCCGGATTTAGCGGGAGAAGGGTACAATGAGCAGTTCTTC	CASSPDLAGEGYNEQFF	TRBV5-4	TRBJ2-1	few	TRBD2
TGTGCCAGCACCACGGGGGGGCGGGAGACCCAGTACTTC	CASTTGGRETQYF	TRBV6-5	TRBJ2-5	NA	TRBD2
TGCAGCGTTGAAGTACTAGCGGGAGAGGGCTACGAGCAGTACTTC	CSVEVLAGEGYEQYF	TRBV29-1	TRBJ2-7	NA	TRBD2
TGTGCCAGCAGCCCCTGGACAGGGGGGACTGAAGCTTTCTTT	CASSPWTGGTEAFF	TRBV27	TRBJ1-1	NA	TRBD1
TGTGCCAGCAGTCGCCAGGGGAATCAGCCCCAGCATTTT	CASSRQGNQPQHF	TRBV6-5	TRBJ1-5	NA	NA
NA	CASLNVGEGNGEQYF	TRBV12-2	TRBJ2-7	NA	NA
TGTGCCAGCAGCTCGGGGACTAGCGGGAGAAGGGGTACGCAGTATTTT	CASSSGTSGRRGTQYF	TRBV7-9	TRBJ2-3	NA	TRBD2
TGCGCCAGCAGCCAAGATACAGGGGTGGAAAACATTCAGTACTTC	CASSQDTGVENIQYF	TRBV4-3	TRBJ2-4	NA	TRBD1
TGTGCCACCAGTGATTTGACTAGCGAGAGCGGGGAGCTGTTTTTT	CATSDLTSESGELFF	TRBV24-1	TRBJ2-2	NA	TRBD2
TGCGCCAGCAGCCAAGATCGTGGGGGCCACTATGGCTACACCTTC	CASSQDRGGHYGYTF	TRBV4-3	TRBJ1-2	NA	NA
TGCAGCGTCCCGGGACAGGGAGTGACTGAAGCTTTCTTT	CSVPGQGVTEAFF	TRBV29-1	TRBJ1-1	NA	TRBD1
TGCGCCAGCAGTGAGTCCTCTAGCGAGAAGGGCCTCAATGAGCAGTTCTTC	CASSESSSEKGLNEQFF	TRBV10-1	TRBJ2-1	NA	NA
TGTGCCAGCAGTCCCTTCGCGCTCTCCTATAATTCACCCCTCCACTTT	CASSPFALSYNSPLHF	TRBV27	TRBJ1-6	NA	NA